This entry is about one TCR beta chain. Its antigen is as yet unknown. This specimen belongs to a study of response to subunit inactivated influenza vaccine. Overall study findings and caveats: Authors suggested few new T cells are recruited by each seasonal influenza vaccination.

TCRdb reanalysed the RT-PCR reads using MiXCR and keeps one entry per CDR3 protein. The sample holds hundreds of thousands of distinct CDR3 sequences, 15% to 20% seen once. The V and J ends lost 0 bases and 10 bases respectively, with 14 bases between them. This CDR3 spans 13 amino acids. Germline V gene data show CDR1 as SGHDT and CDR2 as YYEEEE. This specimen was PBMCs from blood, taken 5 days after vaccination. The J gene is TRBJ2-7, the V gene TRBV5-6; D ambiguous. The receptor was isolated from a man aged 50 to 59 who received an inactivated influenza vaccine. The CDR3, as DNA: TGTGCCAGCAGCTTGGCCGGCGGAACTCTACAGTACTTC. It yields the protein CASSLAGGTLQYF. Full variable domain (remainder filled in from reference TRBV5-6 and TRBJ2-7): DAGVTQSPTHLIKTRGQQVTLRCSPKSGHDTVSWYQQALGQGPQFIFQYYEEEERQRGNFPDRFSGHQFPNYSSELNVNALLLGDSALYLCASSLAGGTLQYFGPGTRLTVT.